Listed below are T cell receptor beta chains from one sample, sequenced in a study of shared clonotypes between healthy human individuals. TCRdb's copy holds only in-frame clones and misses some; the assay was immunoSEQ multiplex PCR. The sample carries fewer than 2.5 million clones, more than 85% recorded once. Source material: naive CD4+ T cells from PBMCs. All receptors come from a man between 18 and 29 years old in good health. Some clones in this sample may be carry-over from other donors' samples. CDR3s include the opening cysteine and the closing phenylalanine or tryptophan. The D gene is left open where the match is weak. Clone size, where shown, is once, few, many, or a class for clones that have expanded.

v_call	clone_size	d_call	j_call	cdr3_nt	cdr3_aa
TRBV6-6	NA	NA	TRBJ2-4	TGTGCCAGCAGTTGGGGGGAACGACTTGCCAAAAACATTCAGTACTTC	CASSWGERLAKNIQYF
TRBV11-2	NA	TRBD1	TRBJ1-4	TGTGCCAGCAGCTTACTGACAGGGCGGTATGAAAAACTGTTTTTT	CASSLLTGRYEKLFF
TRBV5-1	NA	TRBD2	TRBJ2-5	TGCGCCAGCAGGGTCGGGAGGGCCCTCGAGACCCAGTACTTC	CASRVGRALETQYF
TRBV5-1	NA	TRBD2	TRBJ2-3	TGCGCCAGCAGCCTTAGCGGGAGGGCCGCAGATACGCAGTATTTT	CASSLSGRAADTQYF
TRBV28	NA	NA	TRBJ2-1	TGTGCCAGCAGTTTAAGGGGACTGCGAGGAGGTGAGCAGTTCTTC	CASSLRGLRGGEQFF
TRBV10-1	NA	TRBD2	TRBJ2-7	TGCGCCAGCAGTAAAAGGAATAGCTCGGGAGGGAGGGACTACGAGCAGTACTTC	CASSKRNSSGGRDYEQYF
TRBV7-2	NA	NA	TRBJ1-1	TGTGCCAGCAGCTTAGGTCCAGAGTACTCGAACACTGAAGCTTTCTTT	CASSLGPEYSNTEAFF
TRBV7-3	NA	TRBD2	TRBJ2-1	TGTGCCAGCAGCACCGGGACTAGCGGGAGCGATGAGCAGTTCTTC	CASSTGTSGSDEQFF
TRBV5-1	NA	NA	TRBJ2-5	TGCGCCAGCAGCTCTGGGTTAGACCGACCGTTAAAGACCCAGTACTTC	CASSSGLDRPLKTQYF
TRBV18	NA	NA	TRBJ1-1	TGTGCCAGCTCCCGGTCCCGCGACACTGAAGCTTTCTTT	CASSRSRDTEAFF
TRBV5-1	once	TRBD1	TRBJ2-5	TGCGCCAGCAGCTTGGTGGGACAGGGGGTCCAGACCCAGTACTTC	CASSLVGQGVQTQYF
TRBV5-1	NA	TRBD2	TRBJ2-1	TGCGCCAGCAGCCGGACTAGCGGGAGCGGATATGAGCAGTTCTTC	CASSRTSGSGYEQFF
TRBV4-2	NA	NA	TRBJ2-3	TGTGCCAGCAGCCCCGGGGCTCGCACAGATACGCAGTATTTT	CASSPGARTDTQYF
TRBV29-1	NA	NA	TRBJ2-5	TGCAGCGTCCGCGACAGCGGCCAAGAGACCCAGTACTTC	CSVRDSGQETQYF
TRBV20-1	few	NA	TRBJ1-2	TGCAGTGCTAGAGTGGGCTATGGCTACACCTTC	CSARVGYGYTF
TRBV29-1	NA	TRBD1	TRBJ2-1	TGCAGCGTTGGCAGGACAGGGGCCGGCAATGAGCAGTTCTTC	CSVGRTGAGNEQFF
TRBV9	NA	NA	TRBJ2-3	TGTGCCAGCAGCGTAGATCGAGATACGCAGTATTTT	CASSVDRDTQYF
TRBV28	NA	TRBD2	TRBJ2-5	TGTGCCAGCATAACGGGAGGGCCGGGGGAGACCCAGTACTTC	CASITGGPGETQYF
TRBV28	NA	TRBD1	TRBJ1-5	TGTGCCAGCGTCCGACAGGGGGAAAGTGGGGCACGCCAGCCCCAGCATTTT	CASVRQGESGARQPQHF
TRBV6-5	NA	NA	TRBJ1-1	TGTGCCAGCAGTGGACTCAGGGGAGGGACTGAAGCTTTCTTT	CASSGLRGGTEAFF
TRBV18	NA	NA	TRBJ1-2	TGTGCCAGCTCACCACTTGGGGTGAACTATGGCTACACCTTC	CASSPLGVNYGYTF
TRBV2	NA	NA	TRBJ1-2	TGTGCCAGCGCCCCACAGATGAACTATGGCTACACCTTC	CASAPQMNYGYTF
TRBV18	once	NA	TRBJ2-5	TGTGCCAGCTCCGTACAAGAGACCCAGTACTTC	CASSVQETQYF
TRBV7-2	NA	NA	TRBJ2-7	TGTGCCAGCAGCTTCATGGGGGGACACCAGCCCGATTCGTGGGAGCAGTACTTC	CASSFMGGHQPDSWEQYF
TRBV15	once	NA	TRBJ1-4	TGTGCCACCAGCAGAGATTGGTCCTATGGGGAAAAACTGTTTTTT	CATSRDWSYGEKLFF
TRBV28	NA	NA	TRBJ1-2	TGTGCCAGCAGTTTGGGACAATTTAACTATGGCTACACCTTC	CASSLGQFNYGYTF
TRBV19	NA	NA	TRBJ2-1	TGTGCCAGTAGTGCCTCACTGGGGAGAATATCCGGCAATGAGCAGTTCTTC	CASSASLGRISGNEQFF
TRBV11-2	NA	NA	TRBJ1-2	TGTGCCAGCAGCTTGAGACAGACAAACTATGGCTACACCTTC	CASSLRQTNYGYTF
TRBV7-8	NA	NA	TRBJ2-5	TGTGCCAGCAGCTTAAATCCTGACGCGGAGCAGTACTTC	CASSLNPDAEQYF
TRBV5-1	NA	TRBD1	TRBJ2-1	TGCGCCAGCAGCTTGGAGGGACAGGGGAACAATGAGCAGTTCTTC	CASSLEGQGNNEQFF
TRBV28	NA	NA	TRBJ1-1	TGTGCCAGCAGTTTAGGGGGTTTAGGGGTATATCGCACTGAAGCTTTCTTT	CASSLGGLGVYRTEAFF
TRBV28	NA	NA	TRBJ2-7	TGTGCCAGCAGTCACCGGGACGTCGCCTACGAGCAGTACTTC	CASSHRDVAYEQYF
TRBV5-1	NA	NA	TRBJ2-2	TGCGCCAGCAGCTTGACAGGGAATTCCGGGGAGCTGTTTTTT	CASSLTGNSGELFF
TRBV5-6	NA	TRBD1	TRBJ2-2	TGTGCCAGCAGCTTGGGGGACAGAGACTCCGGGGAGCTGTTTTTT	CASSLGDRDSGELFF
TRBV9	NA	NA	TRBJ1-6	TGTGCCAGCAGCGTAGGCAACAGCTATAATTCACCCCTCCACTTT	CASSVGNSYNSPLHF
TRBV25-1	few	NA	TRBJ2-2	TGTGCCAGCAGTGAATACAGGGGGGACACCGGGGAGCTGTTTTTT	CASSEYRGDTGELFF
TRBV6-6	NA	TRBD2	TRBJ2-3	TGTGCCACCCGAGCGGGACGGCCTAGCACAGATACGCAGTATTTT	CATRAGRPSTDTQYF
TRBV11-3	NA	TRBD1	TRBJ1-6	TGTGCCAGCAGCCGAGGGGGACAGGGATCACCCCTCCACTTT	CASSRGGQGSPLHF
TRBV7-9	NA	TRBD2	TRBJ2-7	TGTGCCAGCAGCTCCCCCGGAGCGGGAGGGTCCTCCTACGAGCAGTACTTC	CASSSPGAGGSSYEQYF
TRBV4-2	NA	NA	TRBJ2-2	TGTGCCAGCAGCCCCCACGAAGGGGCAACCGGGGAGCTGTTTTTT	CASSPHEGATGELFF
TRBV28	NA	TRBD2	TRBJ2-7	TGTGCCAGCGGACTAGCGGGAGTGTACGAGCAGTACTTC	CASGLAGVYEQYF
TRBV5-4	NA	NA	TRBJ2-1	TGTGCCAGCAGTCGGGAGCAGGGCTACAATGAGCAGTTCTTC	CASSREQGYNEQFF
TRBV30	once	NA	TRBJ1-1	TGTGCCTGGAGGGCCCTAGGGGACGGCACTGAAGCTTTCTTT	CAWRALGDGTEAFF
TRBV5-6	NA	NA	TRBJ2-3	TGTGCCAGCAGCTTGGTGACTTTGGATACGCAGTATTTT	CASSLVTLDTQYF
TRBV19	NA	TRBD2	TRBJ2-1	TGTGCCAGTAGTACGCTAGCGGGAGGGACCTACAATGAGCAGTTCTTC	CASSTLAGGTYNEQFF
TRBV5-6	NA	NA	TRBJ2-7	TGTGCCAGCAGCGTGACCTCTGGGGGGCGGGGATACGAGCAGTACTTC	CASSVTSGGRGYEQYF
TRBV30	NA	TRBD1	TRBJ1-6	TGTGCCTGGAATCGACCCCGGACAGGGGTTCACGCCCTCCACTTT	CAWNRPRTGVHALHF
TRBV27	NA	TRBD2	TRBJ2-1	TGTGCCAGCAGTACCCGGCGAGCGGGAGCATCAGGAGGCTCCTACAATGAGCAGTTCTTC	CASSTRRAGASGGSYNEQFF
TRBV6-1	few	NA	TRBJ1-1	TGTGCCAGCAGTGAATATGGGATACCTACGGAAGCTTTCTTT	CASSEYGIPTEAFF
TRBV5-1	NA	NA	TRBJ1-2	TGCGCCAGCTCCCGCCGACCCGGGGGAGTTAACTATGGCTACACCTTC	CASSRRPGGVNYGYTF
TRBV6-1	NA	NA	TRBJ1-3	TGTGCCAGCAGTGATCCTCTTCGTTTAAGCTCTGGAAACACCATATATTTT	CASSDPLRLSSGNTIYF
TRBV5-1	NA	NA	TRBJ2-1	TGCGCCAGCAGCTTGGGCCAGGCCTACAATGAGCAGTTCTTC	CASSLGQAYNEQFF
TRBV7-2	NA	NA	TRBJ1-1	TGTGCCAGCAGCTTAGCGGCAGTTAAGAACACTGAAGCTTTCTTT	CASSLAAVKNTEAFF
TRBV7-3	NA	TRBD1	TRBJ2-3	TGTGCCAGCAGCTTAGAGGGACAGCGCACAGATACGCAGTATTTT	CASSLEGQRTDTQYF
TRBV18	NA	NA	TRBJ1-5	TGTGCCAGCTCACCATCAGGGGATAGCAATCAGCCCCAGCATTTT	CASSPSGDSNQPQHF
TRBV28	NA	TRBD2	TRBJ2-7	TGTGCCAGCAGTTTATTCGGTACTAGCGGGAGTTGGGAGCAGTACTTC	CASSLFGTSGSWEQYF
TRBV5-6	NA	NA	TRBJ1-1	TGTGCCAGCAGCTTCCCCGGCGGGATGGCGGATAACACTGAAGCTTTCTTT	CASSFPGGMADNTEAFF
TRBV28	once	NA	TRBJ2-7	TGTGCCAGCAGTTTGCCGACGACCCACTACGAGCAGTACTTC	CASSLPTTHYEQYF
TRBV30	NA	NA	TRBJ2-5	TGTGCCTGGGGACAGAGCTATCAAGAGACCCAGTACTTC	CAWGQSYQETQYF